A selection of T cell receptor beta chains follows, all from one sample in a study of beta chain features in type 1 diabetes. Only in-frame clones appear in the TCRdb table, and some are missing; sequencing was by immunoSEQ multiplex PCR. The profile shows about 170,000 clones, 6% to 9% of them singletons. Sequenced sample: central memory CD4+ T cells from blood. These receptors were obtained from a man aged 18 to 35 with type 1 diabetes. The CDR3 runs from the conserved cysteine through the conserved F or W. Fields, in order: J gene, V gene, D gene, clone size, CDR3 protein, CDR3 DNA. The D gene is left open where the match is weak. Rows give clone size only sometimes, using once, few, many, or a class for an expanded clone.

j_call: TRBJ1-5; v_call: TRBV28; d_call: .; clone_size: few; cdr3_aa: CASSLSSSNQPQHF; cdr3_nt: TGTGCCAGCAGTTTATCCTCTAGCAATCAGCCCCAGCATTTT
j_call: TRBJ2-3; v_call: TRBV18; d_call: TRBD2; clone_size: few; cdr3_aa: CASSPTTAGGTDTQYF; cdr3_nt: TGTGCCAGCTCACCGACCACGGCGGGGGGCACAGATACGCAGTATTTT
j_call: TRBJ1-6; v_call: TRBV5-1; d_call: TRBD1; clone_size: many; cdr3_aa: CASSSDGQGNSPLHF; cdr3_nt: TGCGCCAGCAGCTCCGACGGACAGGGGAATTCACCCCTCCACTTT
j_call: TRBJ2-3; v_call: TRBV15; d_call: .; clone_size: few; cdr3_aa: CATSRDTYGDTDTQYF; cdr3_nt: TGTGCCACCAGCAGGGATACATACGGGGACACAGATACGCAGTATTTT
j_call: TRBJ2-3; v_call: TRBV7-8; d_call: TRBD2; clone_size: few; cdr3_aa: CASGRGGAVDTQYF; cdr3_nt: TGTGCCAGCGGACGCGGGGGGGCGGTCGATACGCAGTATTTT
j_call: TRBJ1-5; v_call: TRBV16; d_call: .; clone_size: few; cdr3_aa: CASSQGSGASNQPQHF; cdr3_nt: TGTGCCAGCAGCCAAGGTTCAGGGGCCTCCAATCAGCCCCAGCATTTT
j_call: TRBJ2-5; v_call: TRBV2; d_call: .; clone_size: .; cdr3_aa: CASRRGQQETQYF; cdr3_nt: TGTGCCAGCAGGCGAGGGCAGCAAGAGACCCAGTACTTC
j_call: TRBJ2-5; v_call: TRBV5-6; d_call: .; clone_size: .; cdr3_aa: CASSSGDLETQYF; cdr3_nt: TGTGCCAGCAGCTCCGGAGACCTCGAGACCCAGTACTTC
j_call: TRBJ2-6; v_call: TRBV7-9; d_call: TRBD1; clone_size: .; cdr3_aa: CASSEGQGLSGANVLTF; cdr3_nt: TGTGCCAGCAGCGAAGGACAGGGCCTCTCTGGGGCCAACGTCCTGACTTTC
j_call: TRBJ2-5; v_call: TRBV5-4; d_call: TRBD1; clone_size: many; cdr3_aa: CASSSMTGGETQYF; cdr3_nt: TGTGCCAGCAGCTCGATGACAGGGGGAGAGACCCAGTACTTC
j_call: TRBJ2-2; v_call: TRBV2; d_call: TRBD2; clone_size: many; cdr3_aa: CASSPTSGVTGELFF; cdr3_nt: TGTGCCAGCAGTCCCACTAGCGGGGTCACCGGGGAGCTGTTTTTT
j_call: TRBJ2-5; v_call: TRBV5-1; d_call: TRBD1; clone_size: few; cdr3_aa: CASSLAGTGGSVQETQYF; cdr3_nt: TGCGCCAGCAGCTTAGCCGGGACAGGGGGGAGTGTTCAAGAGACCCAGTACTTC
j_call: TRBJ2-2; v_call: TRBV27; d_call: .; clone_size: .; cdr3_aa: CASRSRGAGTGELFF; cdr3_nt: TGTGCCAGCCGATCTCGGGGGGCGGGTACCGGGGAGCTGTTTTTT
j_call: TRBJ2-3; v_call: TRBV6-1; d_call: .; clone_size: .; cdr3_aa: CASSDRRTSTDTQYF; cdr3_nt: TGTGCCAGCAGTGACCGCAGAACCTCCACAGATACGCAGTATTTT
j_call: TRBJ2-5; v_call: TRBV10-3; d_call: TRBD2; clone_size: few; cdr3_aa: CAISGLSGDQETQYF; cdr3_nt: TGTGCCATCAGTGGACTTAGCGGGGACCAAGAGACCCAGTACTTC